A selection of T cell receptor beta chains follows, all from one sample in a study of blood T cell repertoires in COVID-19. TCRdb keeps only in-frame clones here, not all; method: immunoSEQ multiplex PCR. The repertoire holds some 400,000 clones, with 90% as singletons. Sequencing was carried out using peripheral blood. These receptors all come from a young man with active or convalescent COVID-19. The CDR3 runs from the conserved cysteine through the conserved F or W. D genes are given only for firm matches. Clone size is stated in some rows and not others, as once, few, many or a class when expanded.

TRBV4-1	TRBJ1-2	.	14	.	TGCGCCAGCAGCCAAGATCGGGGGGGTTCTGGCTACACCTTC	CASSQDRGGSGYTF
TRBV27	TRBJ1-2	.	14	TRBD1	TGTGCCAGCAGTTACCTGAGGGACAGCTATGGCTACACCTTC	CASSYLRDSYGYTF
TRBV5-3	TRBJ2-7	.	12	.	TGTGCCAGAAGCTTGGAGGGAGTGGTTTGGTACTTC	CARSLEGVVWYF
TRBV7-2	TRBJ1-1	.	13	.	TGTGCCAGCAGCTTACGTGCGGGAACTGAAGCTTTCTTT	CASSLRAGTEAFF
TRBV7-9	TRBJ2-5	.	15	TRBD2	TGTGCCAGCAGCTTACGCGGGGGGGCCCAAGAGACCCAGTACTTC	CASSLRGGAQETQYF
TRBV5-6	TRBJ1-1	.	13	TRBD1	TGTGCCAGCAGCTCTGGGACAGTTGGTGAAGCTTTCTTT	CASSSGTVGEAFF
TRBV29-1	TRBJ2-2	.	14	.	TGCAGCGTAAGGGGTTCCTCGAACACCGGGGAGCTGTTTTTT	CSVRGSSNTGELFF
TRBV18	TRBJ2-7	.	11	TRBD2	TGTGCCAGCGGTGCGGGGGGCGAGCAGTACTTC	CASGAGGEQYF
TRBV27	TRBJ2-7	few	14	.	TGTGCCAGCAGTTTGTCCAGACTTACCTACGAGCAGTACTTC	CASSLSRLTYEQYF
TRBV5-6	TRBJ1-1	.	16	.	TGTGCCAGCAGCCTATACAGGGTGGGAATGGACACTGAAGCTTTCTTT	CASSLYRVGMDTEAFF
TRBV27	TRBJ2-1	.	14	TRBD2	TGTGCCAGCAGCGGACTAGCGGGAGGAAATGAGCAGTTCTTC	CASSGLAGGNEQFF
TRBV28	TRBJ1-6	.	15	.	TGTGCCAGCACATCGCCGCGGCAGGGTGGTTCACCCCTCCACTTT	CASTSPRQGGSPLHF
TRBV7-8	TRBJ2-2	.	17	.	TGTGCCAGCAGCTTATTGGAGGGGGCCTTAGGGACCGGGGAGCTGTTTTTT	CASSLLEGALGTGELFF
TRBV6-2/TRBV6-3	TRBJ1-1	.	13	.	TGTGCCAGCAGTTACCTCAGGTCCACTGAAGCTTTCTTT	CASSYLRSTEAFF
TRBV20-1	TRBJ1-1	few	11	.	TGCAGTGAGCGGGTGAACACTGAAGCTTTCTTT	CSERVNTEAFF
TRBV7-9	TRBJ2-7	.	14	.	TGTGCCAGCAGCTCCCCCTCCCAGACCTACGAGCAGTACTTC	CASSSPSQTYEQYF
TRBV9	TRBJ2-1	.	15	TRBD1	TGTGCCAGCAGCGTCGGACAGGGCACCTACAATGAGCAGTTCTTC	CASSVGQGTYNEQFF
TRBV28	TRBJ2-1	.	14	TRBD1	TGTGCCAGCAGTTTCCCTGGAGCCCCGACAGGGGGGTTCTTC	CASSFPGAPTGGFF
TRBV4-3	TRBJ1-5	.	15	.	TGCGCCAGCAGCCAAGATCGGCAGGGAAGTCAGCCCCAGCATTTT	CASSQDRQGSQPQHF
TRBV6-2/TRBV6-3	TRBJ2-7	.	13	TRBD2	TGTGCCAGCAGTCGCAGCGGGGGCTACGAGCAGTACTTC	CASSRSGGYEQYF
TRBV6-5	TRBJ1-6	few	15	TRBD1	TGTGCCAGCAGTCTAAACAGGGGCCCAGATTCACCCCTCCACTTT	CASSLNRGPDSPLHF
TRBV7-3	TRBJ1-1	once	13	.	TGTGCCAGCAGCTTAAGGGGGCCCGGTGAAGCTTTCTTT	CASSLRGPGEAFF
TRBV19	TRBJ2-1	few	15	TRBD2	TGTGCCAGTAGTTGGGTGGATAGCGGGGATAATGAGCAGTTCTTC	CASSWVDSGDNEQFF
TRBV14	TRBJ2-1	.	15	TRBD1	TGTGCCAGCAGCCCTCGACAGGGATGGTGGGATGAGCAGTTCTTC	CASSPRQGWWDEQFF
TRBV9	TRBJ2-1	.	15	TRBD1	TGTGCCAGCAGAAGGGGACAGGGGATATACAATGAGCAGTTCTTC	CASRRGQGIYNEQFF
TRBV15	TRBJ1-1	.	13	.	TGTGCCACCAGCAGCCGACACCCCGGAGAAGCTTTCTTT	CATSSRHPGEAFF
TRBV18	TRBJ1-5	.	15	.	TGTGCCAGCCCCCCCTGTCGGCAGGTCAATCAGCCCCAGCATTTT	CASPPCRQVNQPQHF
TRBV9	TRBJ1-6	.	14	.	TGTGCCAGCAGCCCCGGTGACTATAATTCACCCCTCCACTTT	CASSPGDYNSPLHF
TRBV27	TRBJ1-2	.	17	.	TGTGCCAGCAGCCCCTTAGGGACACCCAGGAGTAACTATGGCTACACCTTC	CASSPLGTPRSNYGYTF
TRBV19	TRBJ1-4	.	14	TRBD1	TGTGCCAGTAAGACCGGGACAGGGAACGAAAAACTGTTTTTT	CASKTGTGNEKLFF
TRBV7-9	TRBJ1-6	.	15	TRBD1	TGTGCCAGCAGCTTAGCGGACAGGGTATATTCACCCCTCCACTTT	CASSLADRVYSPLHF
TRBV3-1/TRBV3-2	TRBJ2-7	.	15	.	TGTGCCAGCAGCCAAGATTTAGCAGGGATAAGCGAGCAGTACTTC	CASSQDLAGISEQYF
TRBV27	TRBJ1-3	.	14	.	TGTGCCAGCAGAACCGGACAACCTGGAAACACCATATATTTT	CASRTGQPGNTIYF